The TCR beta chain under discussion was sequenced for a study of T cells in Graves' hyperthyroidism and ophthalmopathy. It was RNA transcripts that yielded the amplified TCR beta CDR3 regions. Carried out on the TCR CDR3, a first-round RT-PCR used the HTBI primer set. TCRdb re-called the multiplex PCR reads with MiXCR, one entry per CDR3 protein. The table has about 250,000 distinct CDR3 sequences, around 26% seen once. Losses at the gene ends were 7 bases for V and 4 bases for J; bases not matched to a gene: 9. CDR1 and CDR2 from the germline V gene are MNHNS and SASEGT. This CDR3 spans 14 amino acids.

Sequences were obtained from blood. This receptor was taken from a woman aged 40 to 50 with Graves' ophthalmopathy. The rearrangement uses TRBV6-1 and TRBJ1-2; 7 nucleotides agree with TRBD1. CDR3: CASKQGFVGYGYTF. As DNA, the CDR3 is TGTGCCAGCAAACAGGGGTTTGTCGGCTATGGCTACACCTTC.